The 5 T cell receptor beta chains below were found in one sample sequenced in a study of blood T cell repertoires in COVID-19. The assay was immunoSEQ multiplex PCR, and TCRdb's table has in-frame clones only and misses some. The sample shows about 54,000 clones, around 87% of them seen only once. Sequences were obtained from peripheral blood. These receptors originate from a man over 45 with active COVID-19.

The J gene is TRBJ1-3, the V gene TRBV7-2; unclear D gene. The CDR3 spans 14 residues. Trimming removed 6 bases at V and 0 bases at J, with 9 bases between. Germline values: CDR1 SGHTA, CDR2 FQGNSA. The CDR3 sequence is CASSPEYSGNTIYF. CDR3 DNA: TGTGCCAGCAGTCCCGAGTACTCTGGAAACACCATATATTTT. The whole variable domain, filled in from reference TRBV7-2 and TRBJ1-3, reads GAGVSQSPSNKVTEKGKDVELRCDPISGHTALYWYRQSLGQGLEFLIYFQGNSAPDKSGLPSDRFSAERTGGSVSTLTIQRTQQEDSAVYLCASSPEYSGNTIYFGEGSWLTVV.

The chain carries TRBV28 and TRBJ1-2; tentatively, D is TRBD1 (6 bases). The germline V and J ends were trimmed by 5 bases and 2 bases, with 9 bases remaining between them. The CDR3 runs to 13 residues. The germline V gene has CDR1 MDHEN and CDR2 SYDVKM. The CDR3 spells CASSDDRNYGYTF. CDR3 nucleotides: TGTGCCAGCAGTGACGACAGGAACTATGGCTACACCTTC.

The count of this clone is one. This rearrangement joins TRBV18 to TRBJ2-7; 7 positions agree with TRBD1. V dropped 0 bases and J dropped 3; count of bases not matched to a gene: 8. CDR3 length: 16 amino acids. Germline V gene lookup returns CDR1 KGHSH and CDR2 LQKENI. CDR3 amino acids: CASSPPGGQRIYEQYF. CDR3 in DNA: TGTGCCAGCTCACCACCTGGGGGACAGAGGATCTACGAGCAGTACTTC. Variable domain in full (rest from reference TRBV18 and TRBJ2-7): NAGVMQNPRHLVRRRGQEARLRCSPMKGHSHVYWYRQLPEEGLKFMVYLQKENIIDESGMPKERFSAEFPKEGPSILRIQQVVRGDSAAYFCASSPPGGQRIYEQYFGPGTRLTVT.

The V and J genes are TRBV6-6 and TRBJ2-3; 7 nucleotides agree with TRBD2. Looked up from germline, CDR1 is MNHNY and CDR2 is SVGAGI (reference sequence). This CDR3 is 15 amino acids long. With V trimmed by 8 bases and J by 4 bases, 12 bases remained unmatched. This CDR3 reads CASGVAAGRADTQYF. For the CDR3, the DNA is TGTGCCAGCGGAGTAGCGGCAGGGAGGGCAGATACGCAGTATTTT.

This sequence joins TRBV7-2 and TRBJ1-1, with D unresolved. The CDR3 length is 14 residues. Trimming took off 3 bases at V and 0 bases at J, with 8 bases between the two ends. Germline CDR1 is SGHTA and CDR2 is FQGNSA. The CDR3 loop reads CASSFQQMNTEAFF. In nucleotides, the CDR3 is TGTGCCAGCAGCTTCCAACAGATGAACACTGAAGCTTTCTTT.